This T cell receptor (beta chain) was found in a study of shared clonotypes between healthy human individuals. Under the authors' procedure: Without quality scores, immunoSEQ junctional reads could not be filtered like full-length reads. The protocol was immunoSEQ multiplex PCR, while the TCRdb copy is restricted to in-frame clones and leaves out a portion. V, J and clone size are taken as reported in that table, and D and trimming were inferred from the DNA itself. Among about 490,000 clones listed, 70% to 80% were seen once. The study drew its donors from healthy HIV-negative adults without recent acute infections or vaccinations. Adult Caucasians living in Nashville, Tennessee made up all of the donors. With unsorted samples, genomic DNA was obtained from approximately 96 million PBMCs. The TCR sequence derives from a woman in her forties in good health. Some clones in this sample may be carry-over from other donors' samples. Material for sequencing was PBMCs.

CDR3 residues: CASSWQGDQPQHF. The CDR3, as DNA: TGCGCCAGCAGCTGGCAGGGCGATCAGCCCCAGCATTTT. This chain links TRBV5-1 with TRBJ1-5, with D possibly being TRBD1 (5 bases). V was pared by 3 bases and J by 5 bases, with 9 bases between. CDR1 SGHRS and CDR2 YFSETQ come from the germline V gene. The CDR3 sequence is 13 residues long.